This T cell receptor (beta chain) was captured by sequencing in a study of control samples from healthy donors and cancer patients. There are 14 residues in the CDR3. Germline-derived CDR1 and CDR2 are SGHNT and YYREEE (reference sequence). V lost 0 bases, J lost 8 bases, and 11 bases lay in between. Assay used: immunoSEQ multiplex PCR; TCRdb lists only in-frame clones, some missing. Among 150,000 to 200,000 clones listed, around nine tenths were seen once. The V call is TRBV5-4, the J call TRBJ1-4; D not certain. The sequence derives from a man aged 25-45 years in good health. Input material: blood. The CDR3 reads CASSLATLGEKLFF. Written as DNA, the CDR3 is TGTGCCAGCAGCTTGGCTACCCTCGGGGAAAAACTGTTTTTT.